This entry features one T cell receptor beta chain sequence. The clone's antigen remains unknown. No quality values exist for individual bases; no much larger clone is one base distant. This entry belongs to a study of T and B cells in COVID-19 patients (dated by TCRdb to the early 2020s). In the study overall: Using TRB and IGH repertoire sequencing of peripheral blood, the study characterized adaptive immunity in COVID-19 patients who had active infection or had recovered. Critical illness requiring mechanical ventilation or ECMO was present in about 60% of the 20 patients in the active-infection cohort. As many as 9 follow-up blood samples were taken per patient, and some of the samples covered different disease stages within the same individual. A recovered cohort comprised some 18 patients contributing about 20 samples, mostly after mild to moderate COVID-19 managed as outpatients. Median age was around 37 years in the recovered cohort versus under 70 years in the active-infection cohort. Two patients were in both the active and recovered cohorts because samples existed from active disease and from after recovery. In the active-infection cohort, about 90% of the roughly 20 patients had comorbidities linked to unfavorable COVID-19 outcome. An age-matched reference group of 30 to 40 healthy donors negative for COVID-19 antibodies served as the comparison for repertoire analyses. Over 8 million TCR sequences were analysed in a TCR and BCR sequence repository that covered 35 or so patients and about 69 time points. General study outcomes and caveats: The size of the cohort was considered insufficient for assessing HLA contributions to COVID-19 susceptibility or severity. Specific T cell subsets (CD4+/Treg/CD8+) and sorted SARS-CoV-2-responsive or tetramer+ T cells had not yet been sequenced, with those experiments still ongoing. Patients with COVID-19 were reported to show strongly skewed TRBV/TRBJ gene usage. Few blood samples were available from mildly ill patients while symptoms were present, and early samples from severe cases were likewise scarce. The reported TCR clusters were stated to require prospective validation before clinical use. A total of 2,331 exclusive TCR clusters, including 30 to 40 low-pGen clusters, were found in the recovered cohort. During active COVID-19 the TRB repertoires were highly clonal, but at recovery diversity and richness rose above the levels seen in healthy donors.

Sequencing used an Illumina MiSeq. TRB rearrangements were amplified by multiplex PCR with BIOMED2 TRB-A/B primer pools. Illumina-compatible adapters and 7-nucleotide sample barcodes were added to the amplicons in two consecutive PCRs. Phusion HS II polymerase was used for all library PCRs. Amplicons were purified from gel with the NucleoSpin Gel and PCR Clean-up kit, quantified on Qubit, and pooled at 4 to 4.5 nM. Before Illumina next-generation sequencing, the quality of the amplicon pool was assessed on an Agilent 2100 Bioanalyzer. From the authors' description of their analysis: TRB rearrangements were annotated with MiXCR 3.0.8 using the default MiXCR reference library. Non-productive reads and sequences with fewer than 2 reads were removed, and every unique CDR3 nucleotide sequence was treated as one clone. R 3.5.1 was used to calculate clonality, diversity, richness and V-J gene usage. GLIPH2 was used to cluster TCRs by CDR3 similarity, and OLGA was used to calculate generation probabilities. GLIPH2 clusters were kept only when the clusters contained at least four unique TCR clonotypes present in at least three individuals. TCRdb applied fastp at Q25 and MiXCR to the public reads, then kept only in-frame beta chains. Every entry covers one CDR3 protein and lists the most common genes and DNA from its rows. The V and J calls, along with clone size, are taken from TCRdb and not from the paper's own processing. This sample holds 5,500 to 8,500 distinct CDR3 sequences; 31% were observed only once. Together, the top ten hold around 20% of the sample.

Genomic DNA extracted from blood, in amounts of roughly 220-550 ng, served as the starting material for amplifying TRB repertoires. The CDR3 starts with the cysteine, ends with the phenylalanine, and has 15 residues. Only the CDR3 DNA is retained, 45 bases long and in frame from the first base. A distance of 12 bases separates the germline ends of V and J, which lose 4 bases and 1 base respectively. The receptor comes from a human donor with active COVID-19. The source material was blood. Here the chain combines TRBV12-3 or TRBV12-4 and TRBJ2-3; the D segment is perhaps TRBD1 or TRBD2, each sharing 6 matched bases. The bases are TGTGCCAGCAGTTGGGGGGCGTCGGGCACAGATACGCAGTATTTT. Its translation reads: CASSWGASGTDTQYF.